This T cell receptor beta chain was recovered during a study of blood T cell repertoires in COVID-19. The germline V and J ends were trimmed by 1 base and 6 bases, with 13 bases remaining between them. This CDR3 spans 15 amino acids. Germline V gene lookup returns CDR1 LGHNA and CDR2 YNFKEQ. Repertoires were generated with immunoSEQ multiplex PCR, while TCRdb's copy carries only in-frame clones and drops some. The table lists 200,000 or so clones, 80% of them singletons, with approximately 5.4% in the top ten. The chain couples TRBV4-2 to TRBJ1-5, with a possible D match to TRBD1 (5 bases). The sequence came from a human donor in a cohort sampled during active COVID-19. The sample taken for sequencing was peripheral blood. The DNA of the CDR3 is TGTGCCAGCAGCCAAGCCCTAGGGGCCGGTCAGCCCCAGCATTTT. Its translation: CASSQALGAGQPQHF.